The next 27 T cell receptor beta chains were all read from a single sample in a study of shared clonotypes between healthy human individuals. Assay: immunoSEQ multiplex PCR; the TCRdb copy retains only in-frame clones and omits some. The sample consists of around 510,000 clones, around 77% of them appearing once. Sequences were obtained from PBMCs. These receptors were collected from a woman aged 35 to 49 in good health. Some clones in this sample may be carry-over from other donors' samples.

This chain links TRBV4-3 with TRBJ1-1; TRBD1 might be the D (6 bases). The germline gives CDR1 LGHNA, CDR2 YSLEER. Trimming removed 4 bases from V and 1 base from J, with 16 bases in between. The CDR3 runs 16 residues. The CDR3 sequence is CASSRGGDFRNTEAFF. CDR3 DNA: TGCGCCAGCAGCCGAGGGGGGGACTTCCGGAACACTGAAGCTTTCTTT.

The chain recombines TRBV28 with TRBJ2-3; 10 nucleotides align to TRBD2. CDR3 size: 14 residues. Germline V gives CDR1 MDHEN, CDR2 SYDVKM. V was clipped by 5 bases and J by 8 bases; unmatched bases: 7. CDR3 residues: CASSDTSGIVTQYF. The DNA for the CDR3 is TGTGCCAGCAGTGACACTAGCGGGATTGTTACGCAGTATTTT.

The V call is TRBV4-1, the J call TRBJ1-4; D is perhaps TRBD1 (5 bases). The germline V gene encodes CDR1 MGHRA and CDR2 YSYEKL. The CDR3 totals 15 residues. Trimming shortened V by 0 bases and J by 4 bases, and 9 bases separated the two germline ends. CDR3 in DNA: TGCGCCAGCAGCCAAGACCGACAGAATAATGAAAAACTGTTTTTT. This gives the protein CASSQDRQNNEKLFF.

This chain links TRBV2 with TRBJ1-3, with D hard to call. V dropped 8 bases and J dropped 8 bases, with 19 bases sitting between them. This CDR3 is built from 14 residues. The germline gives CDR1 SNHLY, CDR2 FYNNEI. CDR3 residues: CASRGRVSGDTIYF. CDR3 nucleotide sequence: TGTGCCAGCCGGGGTCGGGTCTCTGGCGACACCATATATTTT.

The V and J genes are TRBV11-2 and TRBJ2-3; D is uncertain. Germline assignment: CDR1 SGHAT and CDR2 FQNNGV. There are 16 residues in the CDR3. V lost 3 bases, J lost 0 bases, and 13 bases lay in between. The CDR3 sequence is CASSLWPRHSTDTQYF. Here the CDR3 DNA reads TGTGCCAGCAGCTTGTGGCCGCGCCATAGCACAGATACGCAGTATTTT.

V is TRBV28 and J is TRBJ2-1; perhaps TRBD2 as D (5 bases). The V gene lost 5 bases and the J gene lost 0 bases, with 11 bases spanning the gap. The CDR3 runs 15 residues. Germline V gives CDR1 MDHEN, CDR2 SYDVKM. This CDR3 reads CASSPPRGSYNEQFF. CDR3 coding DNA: TGTGCCAGCAGTCCACCTCGGGGCTCCTACAATGAGCAGTTCTTC.

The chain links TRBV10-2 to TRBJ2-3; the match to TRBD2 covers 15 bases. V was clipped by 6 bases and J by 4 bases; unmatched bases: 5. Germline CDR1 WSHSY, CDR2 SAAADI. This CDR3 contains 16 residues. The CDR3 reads CASSPGLAGGPDTQYF. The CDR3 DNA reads TGCGCCAGCAGCCCCGGACTAGCGGGAGGGCCAGATACGCAGTATTTT.

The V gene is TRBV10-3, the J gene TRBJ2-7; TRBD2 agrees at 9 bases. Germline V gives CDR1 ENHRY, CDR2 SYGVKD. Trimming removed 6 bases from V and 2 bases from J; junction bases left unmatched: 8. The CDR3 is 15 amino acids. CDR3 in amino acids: CAIRTGTSNTYEQYF. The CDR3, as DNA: TGTGCCATCAGAACCGGGACTAGCAACACCTACGAGCAGTACTTC.

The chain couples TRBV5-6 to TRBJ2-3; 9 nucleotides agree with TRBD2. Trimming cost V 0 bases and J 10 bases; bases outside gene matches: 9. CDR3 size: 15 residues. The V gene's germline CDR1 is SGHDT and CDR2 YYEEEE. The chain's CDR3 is CASSLGREGRAAQYF. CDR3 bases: TGTGCCAGCAGCTTGGGGCGGGAGGGCCGGGCTGCGCAGTATTTT. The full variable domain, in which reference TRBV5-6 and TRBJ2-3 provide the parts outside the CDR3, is DAGVTQSPTHLIKTRGQQVTLRCSPKSGHDTVSWYQQALGQGPQFIFQYYEEEERQRGNFPDRFSGHQFPNYSSELNVNALLLGDSALYLCASSLGREGRAAQYFGPGTRLTVL.

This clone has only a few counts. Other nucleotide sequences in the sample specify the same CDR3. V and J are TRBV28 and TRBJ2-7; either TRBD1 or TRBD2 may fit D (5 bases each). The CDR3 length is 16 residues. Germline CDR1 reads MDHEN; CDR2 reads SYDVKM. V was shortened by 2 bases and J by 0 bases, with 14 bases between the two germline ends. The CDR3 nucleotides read TGTGCCAGCAGTTTACGACGGTGGGGGAGCTCCTACGAGCAGTACTTC. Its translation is CASSLRRWGSSYEQYF.

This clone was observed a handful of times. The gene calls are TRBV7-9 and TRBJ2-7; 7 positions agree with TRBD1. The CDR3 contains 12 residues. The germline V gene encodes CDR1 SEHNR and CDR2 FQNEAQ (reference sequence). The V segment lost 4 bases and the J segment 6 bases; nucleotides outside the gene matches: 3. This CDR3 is CASSYHRGEQYF. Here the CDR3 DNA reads TGTGCCAGCAGCTATCACAGGGGCGAGCAGTACTTC.

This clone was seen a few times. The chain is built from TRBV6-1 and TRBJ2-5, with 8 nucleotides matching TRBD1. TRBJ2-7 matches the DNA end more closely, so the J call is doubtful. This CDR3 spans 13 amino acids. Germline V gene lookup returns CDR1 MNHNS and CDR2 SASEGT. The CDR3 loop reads CASTRGQGYEQYF. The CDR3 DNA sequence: TGTGCCAGCACTCGCGGACAGGGTTACGAGCAGTACTTC.

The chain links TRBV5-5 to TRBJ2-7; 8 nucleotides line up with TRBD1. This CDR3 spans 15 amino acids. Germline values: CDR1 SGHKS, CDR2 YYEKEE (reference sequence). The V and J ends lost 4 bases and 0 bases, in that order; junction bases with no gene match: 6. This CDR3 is CASSPQGASSYEQYF. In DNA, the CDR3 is TGTGCCAGCAGCCCTCAGGGGGCAAGCTCCTACGAGCAGTACTTC.

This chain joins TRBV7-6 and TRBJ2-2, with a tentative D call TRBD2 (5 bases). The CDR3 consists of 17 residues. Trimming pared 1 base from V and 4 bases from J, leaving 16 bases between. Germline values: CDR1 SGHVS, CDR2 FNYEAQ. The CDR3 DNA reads TGTGCCAGCAGCTTAGTTGAGCCTCGGGGAAGCACCGGGGAGCTGTTTTTT. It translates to CASSLVEPRGSTGELFF.

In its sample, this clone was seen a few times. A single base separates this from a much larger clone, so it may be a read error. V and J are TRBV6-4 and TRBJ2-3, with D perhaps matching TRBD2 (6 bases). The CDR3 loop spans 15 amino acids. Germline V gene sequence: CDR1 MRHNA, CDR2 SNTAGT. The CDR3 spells CTSSESGEGGDTQYF. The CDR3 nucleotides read TGTACCAGCAGTGAGTCGGGAGAGGGAGGAGATACGCAGTATTTT.

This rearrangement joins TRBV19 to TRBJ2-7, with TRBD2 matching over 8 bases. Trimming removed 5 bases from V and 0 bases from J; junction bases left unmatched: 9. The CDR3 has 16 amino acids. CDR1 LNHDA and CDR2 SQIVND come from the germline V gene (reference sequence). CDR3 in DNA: TGTGCCAGTAGTGCTGGGCGGGAGGTCCTCTCCTACGAGCAGTACTTC. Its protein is CASSAGREVLSYEQYF. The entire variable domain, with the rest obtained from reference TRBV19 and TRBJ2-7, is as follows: DGGITQSPKYLFRKEGQNVTLSCEQNLNHDAMYWYRQDPGQGLRLIYYSQIVNDFQKGDIAEGYSVSREKKESFPLTVTSAQKNPTAFYLCASSAGREVLSYEQYFGPGTRLTVT.

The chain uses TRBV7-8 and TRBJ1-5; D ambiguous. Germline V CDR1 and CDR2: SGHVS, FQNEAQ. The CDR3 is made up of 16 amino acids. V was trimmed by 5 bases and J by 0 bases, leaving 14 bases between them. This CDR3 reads CASSPTEGNSNQPQHF. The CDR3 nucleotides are TGTGCCAGCAGCCCAACCGAGGGCAATAGCAATCAGCCCCAGCATTTT.

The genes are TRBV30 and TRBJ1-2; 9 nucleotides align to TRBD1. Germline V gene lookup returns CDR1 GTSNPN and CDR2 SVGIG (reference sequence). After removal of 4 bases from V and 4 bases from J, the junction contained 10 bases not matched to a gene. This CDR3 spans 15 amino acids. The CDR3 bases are TGTGCCTGGACCCCCGGACAGGGGCGTTTCTATGGCTACACCTTC. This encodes CAWTPGQGRFYGYTF.

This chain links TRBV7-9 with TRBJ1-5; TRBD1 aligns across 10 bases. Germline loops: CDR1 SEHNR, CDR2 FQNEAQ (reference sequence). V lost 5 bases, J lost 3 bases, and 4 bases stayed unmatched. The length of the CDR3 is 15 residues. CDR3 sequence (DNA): TGTGCCAGCAGCACGGGACAGGGGTACAATCAGCCCCAGCATTTT. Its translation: CASSTGQGYNQPQHF.

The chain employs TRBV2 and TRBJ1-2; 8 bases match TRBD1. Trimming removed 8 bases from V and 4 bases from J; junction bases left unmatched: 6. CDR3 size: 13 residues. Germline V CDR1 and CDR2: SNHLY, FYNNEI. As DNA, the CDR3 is TGTGCCAGCGGGACAGGAGTTTCCTATGGCTACACCTTC. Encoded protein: CASGTGVSYGYTF.

This CDR3 is CASSRPGGRNEQFF. In DNA form, the CDR3 reads TGTGCCAGCAGCAGGCCCGGGGGTCGGAATGAGCAGTTCTTC. The V and J genes are TRBV5-4 and TRBJ2-1; maybe TRBD2 (6 bases). With 4 bases removed from V and 7 bases from J, the gap between germline ends came to 15 bases. This CDR3 has 14 residues. CDR1 is SGHNT and CDR2 is YYREEE in the germline V gene (reference sequence).

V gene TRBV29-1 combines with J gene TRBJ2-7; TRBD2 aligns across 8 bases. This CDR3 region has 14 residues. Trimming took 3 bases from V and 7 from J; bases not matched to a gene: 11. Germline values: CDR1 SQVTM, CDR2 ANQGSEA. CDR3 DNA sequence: TGCAGCGTTGACCGGGGGGGGGCTGCTACGGAGCAGTACTTC. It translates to CSVDRGGAATEQYF.

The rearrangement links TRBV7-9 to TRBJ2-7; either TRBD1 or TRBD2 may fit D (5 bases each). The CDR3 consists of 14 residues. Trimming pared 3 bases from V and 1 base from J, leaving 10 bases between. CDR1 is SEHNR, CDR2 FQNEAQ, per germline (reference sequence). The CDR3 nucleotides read TGTGCCAGCAGCTTGTGGGGGTATTCCTACGAGCAGTACTTC. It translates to CASSLWGYSYEQYF.

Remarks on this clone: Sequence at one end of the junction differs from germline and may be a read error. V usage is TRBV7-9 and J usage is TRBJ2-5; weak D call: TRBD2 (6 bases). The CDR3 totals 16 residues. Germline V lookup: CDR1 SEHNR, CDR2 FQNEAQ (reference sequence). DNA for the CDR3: TGTGCCAGCAGTTTAGGGCTTCAAGGAGGGCAAGAGACCCAGTACTTC. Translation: CASSLGLQGGQETQYF.

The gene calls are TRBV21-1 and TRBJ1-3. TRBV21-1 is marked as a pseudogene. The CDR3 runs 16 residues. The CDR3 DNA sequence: TGTACCCCCAGAGGAGGGCCCGAGAGCTCTGGAAACACCATATATTTT. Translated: CTPRGGPESSGNTIYF.

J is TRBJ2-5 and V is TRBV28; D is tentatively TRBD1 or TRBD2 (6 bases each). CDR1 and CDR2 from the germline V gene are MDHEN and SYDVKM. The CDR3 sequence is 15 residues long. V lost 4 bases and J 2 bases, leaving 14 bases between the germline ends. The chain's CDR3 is CASSSTSRGQETQYF. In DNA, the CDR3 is TGTGCCAGCAGTTCGACTAGTAGGGGGCAAGAGACCCAGTACTTC.

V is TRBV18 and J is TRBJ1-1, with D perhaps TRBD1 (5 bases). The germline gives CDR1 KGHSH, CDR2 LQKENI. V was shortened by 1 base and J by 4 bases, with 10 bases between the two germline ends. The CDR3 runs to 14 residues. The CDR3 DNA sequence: TGTGCCAGCTCACCACGGGGGTTCGGCACTGAAGCTTTCTTT. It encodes CASSPRGFGTEAFF.